The 13 T cell receptor beta chains presented below share a single source sample, sequenced in a study of early T cells in non-severe SARS-CoV-2 infection. MiXCR was run by TCRdb on the 5' RACE reads, yielding one entry per CDR3 protein. The data show tens of thousands of distinct CDR3 sequences, about 5% seen once. Input material: whole blood. The receptor source for this set is an adult who was a healthcare worker with PCR-confirmed SARS-CoV-2 infection or an uninfected control (not recorded which).

This clonotype has a count of ten or more. This chain uses TRBV11-3 with TRBJ2-1, with 10 bases that match TRBD2. Germline-derived CDR1 and CDR2 are SGHNT and YENEEA. The CDR3 has 14 amino acids. Unmatched junction bases numbered 1, after V lost 5 bases and J lost 3 bases. The CDR3 DNA follows: TGTGCCAGCAGCGTAGCGGGAGGCTACAATGAGCAGTTCTTC. This codes for CASSVAGGYNEQFF.

CDR3 DNA: TGTGCCAGCAGACAGCTAGCGGGAGGGCCGGGGAATGAGCAGTTCTTC. This translates into CASRQLAGGPGNEQFF. The V gene is TRBV2, the J gene TRBJ2-1; TRBD2 aligns across 12 bases. CDR1 is SNHLY and CDR2 is FYNNEI in the germline V gene. J was trimmed by 7 bases and V by 6 bases; bases with no gene match: 10. This CDR3 spans 16 amino acids.

This clonotype was seen repeatedly, ten times or more. V usage is TRBV5-4 and J usage is TRBJ2-5; maybe TRBD2 (6 bases). The germline V and J ends were trimmed by 2 bases and 3 bases, with 11 bases remaining between them. There are 14 residues in the CDR3. The V gene's germline CDR1 is SGHNT and CDR2 YYREEE (reference sequence). The CDR3 DNA sequence: TGTGCCAGCAGCTTCACTTTAGCGGAAGAGACCCAGTACTTC. Its protein is CASSFTLAEETQYF.

The rearrangement links TRBV7-2 to TRBJ2-7, with D possibly called TRBD1 or TRBD2 (5 bases each). CDR1 and CDR2 from the germline V gene are SGHTA and FQGNSA. There are 13 residues in the CDR3. Trimming cost V 0 bases and J 6 bases, with 9 bases left between them. CDR3 sequence (DNA): TGTGCCAGCAGCTTAGCATGGGGGACCGAGCAGTACTTC. Encoded protein: CASSLAWGTEQYF.

This clonotype was counted at least ten times. The J gene is TRBJ1-6, the V gene TRBV3-1; D unresolved. The CDR3 runs to 16 residues. Trimming removed 1 base from V and 7 bases from J, with 14 bases in between. From germline, CDR1 is LGHDT and CDR2 YNNKEL (reference sequence). The CDR3 here is CASSQGSGGWNSPLHF. As DNA, the CDR3 is TGTGCCAGCAGCCAAGGGTCGGGCGGCTGGAATTCACCCCTCCACTTT.

The V call is TRBV11-2, the J call TRBJ2-3; possibly TRBD1 for D (5 bases). Germline CDR1 is SGHAT and CDR2 is FQNNGV. V was cut by 8 bases and J by 4 bases, with 22 bases left in between. This CDR3 has 16 residues. The DNA for the CDR3 is TGTGCCAGCGGGGCATCGGGCCAGGGAAGTGCAGATACGCAGTATTTT. Translating it yields CASGASGQGSADTQYF. The full variable domain, rest sourced from reference TRBV11-2 and TRBJ2-3, is EAGVAQSPRYKIIEKRQSVAFWCNPISGHATLYWYQQILGQGPKLLIQFQNNGVVDDSQLPKDRFSAERLKGVDSTLKIQPAKLEDSAVYLCASGASGQGSADTQYFGPGTRLTVL.

There are many counts of this clonotype. The chain has TRBV20-1 and TRBJ1-1; D is unresolved. Trimming left V 3 bases short and J 1 base short, with 9 bases between. The CDR3 length is 13 residues. Germline CDR1 and CDR2: DFQATT and SNEGSKA (reference sequence). This CDR3 reads CSARLGGNTEAFF. The CDR3 DNA is TGCAGTGCTAGGCTAGGAGGGAACACTGAAGCTTTCTTT.

At least ten counts were recorded for this clonotype. The CDR3 spells CASSLAPGHRGEQFF. CDR3 coding DNA: TGTGCCAGCAGTTTAGCGCCGGGACACCGAGGGGAGCAGTTCTTC. J is TRBJ2-1 and V is TRBV12-3 or TRBV12-4; tentatively, D is TRBD1 (6 bases). There are 15 residues in the CDR3. V lost 0 bases and J 10 bases, leaving 16 bases between the germline ends.

There are many counts of this clonotype. The chain employs TRBV11-2 and TRBJ2-3, with D hard to call. Trimming took 2 bases from V and 4 from J, leaving 7 bases between them. Germline CDR1 SGHAT, CDR2 FQNNGV. This CDR3 contains 13 residues. The CDR3 here is CASSLQNPDTQYF. CDR3 nucleotide sequence: TGTGCCAGCAGCTTACAAAATCCAGATACGCAGTATTTT.

The rearrangement uses TRBV21-1 and TRBJ1-6; TRBD1 is the table's D call and was not checked against the DNA. TRBV21-1 is a documented pseudogene. The CDR3 is made up of 14 amino acids. The CDR3: CASSTGRGDSPLHF. DNA of the CDR3: TGTGCCAGCAGCACCGGACGGGGGGATTCACCCCTCCACTTT.

This clonotype has a count of ten or more. The rearrangement uses TRBV15 and TRBJ1-3, with D perhaps TRBD1 (5 bases). This CDR3 region has 14 residues. The V and J ends lost 1 base and 8 bases respectively, with 12 bases between them. CDR1 LNHNV and CDR2 YYDKDF come from the germline V gene (reference sequence). CDR3 protein: CATSRAPLGDTIYF. The CDR3 DNA follows: TGTGCCACCAGCAGAGCCCCCCTGGGGGACACCATATATTTT.

This clonotype was observed at least ten times. V and J are TRBV19 and TRBJ2-1; the D call may be TRBD1 or TRBD2 (5 bases each). Trimming shortened V by 3 bases and J by 4 bases, and 16 bases separated the two germline ends. This CDR3 has 16 residues. CDR1 is LNHDA and CDR2 is SQIVND in the germline V gene (reference sequence). As DNA, the CDR3 is TGTGCCAGTAGTATGGCCGAGGGGAGAAGGTACAATGAGCAGTTCTTC. It encodes CASSMAEGRRYNEQFF.

This clonotype was seen only a few times. This chain connects TRBV5-1 to TRBJ2-5; TRBD1 matches at 8 bases. The V segment lost 4 bases and the J segment 3 bases; nucleotides outside the gene matches: 5. CDR3 length: 14 amino acids. The V gene's germline CDR1 is SGHRS and CDR2 YFSETQ. In DNA form, the CDR3 reads TGCGCCAGCAGCACGGGACAGGCTGAAGAGACCCAGTACTTC. Translating gives CASSTGQAEETQYF.